The clone carrying this T cell receptor (beta chain) showed up just a few times. This record comes from a study of cytotoxic CD8 clonotypes in ibrutinib-treated CLL. TCRdb keeps only in-frame clones here, not all; method: immunoSEQ multiplex PCR. This sample has over 95,000 clones; under 70% occur once, and the top ten carry 37%. CDR3 length: 15 amino acids. From germline, CDR1 is SNHLY and CDR2 FYNNEI. V was pared by 4 bases and J by 1 base, with 11 bases between. The sample consisted of PBMCs, taken after 24 months of ibrutinib treatment. The receptor was isolated from a human donor with chronic lymphocytic leukemia. This chain links TRBV2 with TRBJ1-5; tentatively, D is TRBD1 (5 bases). This CDR3 is CASSGGSLSNQPQHF. The DNA for the CDR3 is TGTGCCAGCAGTGGGGGCAGTTTAAGCAATCAGCCCCAGCATTTT.